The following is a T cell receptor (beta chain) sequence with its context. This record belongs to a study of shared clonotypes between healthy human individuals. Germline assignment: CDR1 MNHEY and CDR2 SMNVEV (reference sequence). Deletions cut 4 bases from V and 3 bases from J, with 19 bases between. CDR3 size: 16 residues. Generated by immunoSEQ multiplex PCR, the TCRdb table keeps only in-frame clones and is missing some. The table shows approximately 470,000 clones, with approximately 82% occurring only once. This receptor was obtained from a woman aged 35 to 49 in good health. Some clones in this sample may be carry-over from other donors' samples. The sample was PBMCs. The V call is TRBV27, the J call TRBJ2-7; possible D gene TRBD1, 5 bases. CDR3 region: CASSSVGDARYYEQYF. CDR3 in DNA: TGTGCCAGCAGTTCAGTAGGGGATGCTAGGTACTACGAGCAGTACTTC.